This T cell receptor beta chain comes out of a study of blood T cells in healthy people across ages. A second PCR, run for roughly 7 to 11 cycles, used a sample-barcoded 5' primer plus a J-beta primer mix. MiXCR was run by TCRdb on the 5' RACE reads, yielding one entry per CDR3 protein. The sample has 1.5 million to 2 million distinct CDR3 sequences, 49% seen once. With 5 bases clipped from V and 6 bases from J, the junction kept 5 bases outside the gene matches. The CDR3 runs to 15 residues. This clonotype was found a few times. The receptor was isolated from a woman aged 35 to 49 in good health. The sample taken for sequencing was blood. This chain connects TRBV12-3 or TRBV12-4 to TRBJ2-1, with TRBD2 identical over 12 bases. CDR3 protein: CASSVLAGGGNEQFF. The CDR3 DNA is TGTGCCAGCAGTGTACTAGCGGGGGGAGGCAATGAGCAGTTCTTC.